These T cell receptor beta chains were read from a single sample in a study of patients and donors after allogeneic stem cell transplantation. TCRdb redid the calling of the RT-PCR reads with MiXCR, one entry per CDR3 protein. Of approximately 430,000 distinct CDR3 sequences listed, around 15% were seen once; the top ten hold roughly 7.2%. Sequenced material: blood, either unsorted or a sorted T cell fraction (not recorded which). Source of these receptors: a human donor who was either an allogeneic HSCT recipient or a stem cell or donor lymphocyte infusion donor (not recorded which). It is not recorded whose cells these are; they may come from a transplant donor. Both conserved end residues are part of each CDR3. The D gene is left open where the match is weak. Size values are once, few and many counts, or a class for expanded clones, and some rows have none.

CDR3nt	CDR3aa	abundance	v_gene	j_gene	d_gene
TGTGCCAGCTATCAGGAAAGGAATGAGCAGTTCTTC	CASYQERNEQFF	.	TRBV27	TRBJ2-1	.
TGTGCCACCAGCAGAGATAGGCGAAGGGGGGAGCTGTTTTTT	CATSRDRRRGELFF	.	TRBV15	TRBJ2-2	.
TGTGCCAGCATCCTCCGCCCAGAGACCCAGTACTTC	CASILRPETQYF	few	TRBV6-1	TRBJ2-5	.
TGTGCCGGGGGGGTCTCCTACGAGCAGTACTTC	CAGGVSYEQYF	few	TRBV2	TRBJ2-7	TRBD2
TGTGCCAGCAGCCAAGGATCCTACGAGCAGTACTTC	CASSQGSYEQYF	many	TRBV3-1	TRBJ2-7	.
TGTGCCTGGAGTGAATCCTCTAGCAATCAGCCCCAGCATTTT	CAWSESSSNQPQHF	.	TRBV30	TRBJ1-5	.
TGTGCCAGCAGCTTAGCAGGGAGGTCTGAAGCTTTCTTT	CASSLAGRSEAFF	many	TRBV7-2	TRBJ1-1	.
TGTGCCAGCAGTTACTCGGGGAAAGGGACGAACACTGAAGCTTTCTTT	CASSYSGKGTNTEAFF	few	TRBV6-5	TRBJ1-1	.
TGTGCCATCAGTGAGTCGGCATGGCTGTCCCTCCACTTT	CAISESAWLSLHF	.	TRBV10-3	TRBJ1-6	.
TGTGCCAGCAGCTTAGGTCGGGGGGCGACGGGTGAGACCCAGTACTTC	CASSLGRGATGETQYF	few	TRBV7-9	TRBJ2-5	.
TGTGCCAGCAGTACAGAGAGTGCGGGAGGTCGAGGTGAGCAGTACTTC	CASSTESAGGRGEQYF	.	TRBV11-2	TRBJ2-7	TRBD2
TGTGCCAGCAGTGACCTTGACCAGCCCCAGCATTTT	CASSDLDQPQHF	.	TRBV12-3/TRBV12-4	TRBJ1-5	.
TGTGCCAGCAGCCGCCTTCTGGGGGGAGAGGTGTTCTTC	CASSRLLGGEVFF	.	TRBV11-3	TRBJ2-1	.
TGCTCCAGCAGCTCCCCGGGACGGCTTGAAGCTTTCTTT	CSSSSPGRLEAFF	.	TRBV4-1	TRBJ1-1	.
TGCAGTGCTAGGGGGGACAGGACCTACGAGCAGTACTTC	CSARGDRTYEQYF	.	TRBV20-1	TRBJ2-7	TRBD1
TGCGCCAGCAGCTTGGGGGACAGGGAACATCAGCCCCAGCATTTT	CASSLGDREHQPQHF	.	TRBV5-1	TRBJ1-5	TRBD1
TGTGCCAGCAGTGAAGCGGGTGCAGGGGGGAATTCACCCCTCCACTTT	CASSEAGAGGNSPLHF	.	TRBV6-1	TRBJ1-6	TRBD1
TGCAGTGCTAGGACTTTAGCGGCTCGAATCTACAATGAGCAGTTCTTC	CSARTLAARIYNEQFF	.	TRBV20-1	TRBJ2-1	.
TGTGCCAGCAGCTTAAGCTTTGGCGGAACCACAGATACGCAGTATTTT	CASSLSFGGTTDTQYF	.	TRBV7-3	TRBJ2-3	.
TGTGCCAGCAGTTACTTTCTATCCTGGGACAGGGGGGCTGAAGCTTTCTTT	CASSYFLSWDRGAEAFF	.	TRBV6-5	TRBJ1-1	TRBD1
TGTGCCAGCAGCGAAGGACAGAGGGTCTCCTACAATGAGCAGTTCTTC	CASSEGQRVSYNEQFF	few	TRBV11-1	TRBJ2-1	.
TGTGCCTCCAGCAGTTCTTACGGGTCCGAGCAGTTCTTC	CASSSSYGSEQFF	.	TRBV6-1	TRBJ2-1	.
TGCAGTGCTAGAGATAGTGGCAGGGACTATGGCTACACCTTC	CSARDSGRDYGYTF	.	TRBV20-1	TRBJ1-2	.
TGTGCCAGCAGCGTAGGGCAGGGCGGCGGGGAGCTGTTTTTT	CASSVGQGGGELFF	few	TRBV9	TRBJ2-2	.
TGTGCCAGCAGTTTATACGGACAGGGAGGAAGCGAAAAACTGTTTTTT	CASSLYGQGGSEKLFF	.	TRBV12-3/TRBV12-4	TRBJ1-4	TRBD1